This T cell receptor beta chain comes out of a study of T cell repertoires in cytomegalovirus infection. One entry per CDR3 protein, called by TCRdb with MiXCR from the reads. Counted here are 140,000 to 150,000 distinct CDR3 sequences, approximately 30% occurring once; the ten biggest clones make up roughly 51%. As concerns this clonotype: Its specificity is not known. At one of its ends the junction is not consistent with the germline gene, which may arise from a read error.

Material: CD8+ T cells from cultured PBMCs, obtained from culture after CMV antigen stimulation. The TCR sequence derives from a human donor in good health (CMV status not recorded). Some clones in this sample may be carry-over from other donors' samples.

CDR3 region: CASSESGALSYGFTF. CDR3 nucleotides: TGTGCCAGCAGTGAATCGGGGGCGCTTAGCTATGGCTTCACCTTC. The V and J genes are TRBV2 and TRBJ1-2, with D tentatively TRBD1 (6 bases). In germline, CDR1 is SNHLY, CDR2 FYNNEI. CDR3 size: 15 residues.